These 12 T cell receptor beta chains originate from one sample sequenced in a study of cytomegalovirus exposure and HLA in healthy donors. The PCR was carried out with 60 Vbeta primers and 13 Jbeta primers. Assay: immunoSEQ multiplex PCR; the TCRdb copy retains only in-frame clones and omits some. The sample records around 65,000 clones, around 80% being singletons. The sample was PBMCs. These receptors all stem from a girl aged 5 to 17 in good health and CMV-seropositive.

The V gene is TRBV28, the J gene TRBJ2-7; TRBD2 agrees at 7 bases. The CDR3 spans 14 residues. Per germline, CDR1 MDHEN and CDR2 SYDVKM. Trimming removed 6 bases from V and 2 bases from J; junction bases left unmatched: 7. CDR3 sequence (DNA): TGTGCCAGCAGCTCACCGGGACTACCCTACGAGCAGTACTTC. It codes for CASSSPGLPYEQYF.

This clone appeared a few times. This sequence joins TRBV27 and TRBJ2-1; D is unresolved. Germline loops: CDR1 MNHEY, CDR2 SMNVEV (reference sequence). V was trimmed by 2 bases and J by 4 bases, leaving 9 bases between them. CDR3 length: 14 residues. The CDR3 DNA reads TGTGCCAGCAGTTTAGATCAACAATACAATGAGCAGTTCTTC. Translation gives CASSLDQQYNEQFF.

This chain joins TRBV2 and TRBJ1-4; D remains ambiguous. V gave up 4 bases and J gave up 8 bases, with 11 bases separating them. The germline CDR1 and CDR2 sequences are SNHLY and FYNNEI. The CDR3 consists of 13 residues. CDR3 nucleotides: TGTGCCAGCAGTGGGCAGGTTGGCGAAAAACTGTTTTTT. This translates into CASSGQVGEKLFF.

This clone was observed a handful of times. At the DNA level, this CDR3 is encoded by other sequences in the same sample as well. V usage is TRBV4-3 and J usage is TRBJ2-1, with TRBD2 matching 11 bases. CDR1 is LGHNA, CDR2 YSLEER, per germline. The CDR3 has 17 amino acids. Trimming at V came to 0 bases and at J to 3 bases, leaving 4 bases not matched to a gene. The CDR3 DNA follows: TGCGCCAGCAGCCAAGACCGTACTAGCGGGAGCTACAATGAGCAGTTCTTC. It codes for CASSQDRTSGSYNEQFF.

This CDR3 reads CASTGGGMNEQFF. CDR3 nucleotide sequence: TGTGCCAGCACCGGCGGGGGGATGAATGAGCAGTTCTTC. V is TRBV2 and J is TRBJ2-1; 8 bases match TRBD2. J lost 7 bases, V lost 7 bases, and 6 bases had no gene match. CDR1 and CDR2 from the germline V gene are SNHLY and FYNNEI. The CDR3 runs 13 residues.

The table lists this clone with a count of one. The J gene is TRBJ2-3, the V gene TRBV2; 11 nucleotides line up with TRBD2. Trimming at V came to 2 bases and at J to 2 bases, leaving 3 bases not matched to a gene. This CDR3 comprises 16 residues. The germline V gene has CDR1 SNHLY and CDR2 FYNNEI. DNA of the CDR3: TGTGCCAGCAGTGAACTAGCGGGAGGTCTCACAGATACGCAGTATTTT. Translation: CASSELAGGLTDTQYF.

Of note for this clone: At one end the junction does not follow the germline gene, possibly because of a read error. This rearrangement joins TRBV28 to TRBJ2-7; D not resolved. The CDR3 is 14 amino acids. The germline V gene has CDR1 MDHEN and CDR2 SYDVKM. The CDR3 region is CASHEPQSSYEQYF. The DNA of the CDR3 is TGTGCCAGCCATGAACCGCAATCCTCCTACGAGCAATACTTC. Supplemented by reference TRBV28 and TRBJ2-7, the full variable domain reads DVKVTQSSRYLVKRTGEKVFLECVQDMDHENMFWYRQDPGLGLRLIYFSYDVKMKEKGDIPEGYSVSREKKERFSLILESASTNQTSMYLCASHEPQSSYEQYFGPGTRLTVT.

The chain joins TRBV4-1 to TRBJ1-1; no reliable D call. V dropped 1 base and J dropped 5 bases, with 11 bases sitting between them. Germline lookup yields CDR1 MGHRA and CDR2 YSYEKL. The CDR3 totals 14 residues. The CDR3 loop reads CASSQVLIETEAFF. The DNA for the CDR3 is TGCGCCAGCAGCCAAGTCCTCATCGAGACTGAAGCTTTCTTT.

In nucleotides, the CDR3 is TGCGCCAGCAGCCAAGTGTTTTCCGGGGGAGGCGTCCAGCATTTT. This encodes CASSQVFSGGGVQHF. The genes are TRBV4-1 and TRBJ1-5; TRBD1 is a possible D gene (5 bases). Trimming cost V 1 base and J 12 bases, with 19 bases left between them. This CDR3 has 15 amino acids. CDR1 MGHRA and CDR2 YSYEKL come from the germline V gene.

V is TRBV4-1 and J is TRBJ1-2, with a weak D call TRBD1 (6 bases). Trimming removed 0 bases from V and 2 bases from J, with 10 bases in between. Germline V gene sequence: CDR1 MGHRA, CDR2 YSYEKL. This CDR3 comprises 15 residues. The CDR3 bases are TGCGCCAGCAGCCAAGAGAGCAGGGGAAACTATGGCTACACCTTC. As protein: CASSQESRGNYGYTF.

The gene calls are TRBV7-8 and TRBJ2-7; 11 bases are a match to TRBD1. Trimming removed 5 bases from V and 5 bases from J; junction bases left unmatched: 17. This CDR3 contains 18 residues. Looked up from germline, CDR1 is SGHVS and CDR2 is FQNEAQ. In DNA, the CDR3 is TGTGCCAGCAGCCTCCGGGACAGGGGGGCCCCCTGTTGCCACGAGCAGTACTTC. Residues: CASSLRDRGAPCCHEQYF.

The sample holds one count of this clone. This chain links TRBV28 with TRBJ1-6; possible D gene TRBD1, 5 bases. Between the trimmed V and J ends, which lost 9 bases and 10 bases, there was a span of 13 bases. CDR3 length: 12 residues. Germline CDR1 is MDHEN and CDR2 is SYDVKM. CDR3 sequence reads: CASNNGGSPLHF. Here the CDR3 DNA reads TGTGCCAGTAACAACGGGGGGTCACCCCTCCACTTT.